This T cell receptor beta chain stems from a study of blood T cells in healthy people across ages. In the study overall: Capture by template switching was about one barcoded beta molecule per two T cells.

Study-level points and caveats: Estimates of total diversity, which came from one million sequenced T cells, were considered to be underestimates.

Primed by a sample-barcoded 5' primer and a J-beta primer mix, a second PCR proceeded for 7 to 11 cycles. TCRdb analysed the 5' RACE reads with MiXCR anew, one entry per CDR3 protein. The sample has approximately 800,000 distinct CDR3 sequences, about 36% seen once. This clonotype showed up just a few times. Antigen: not known. This CDR3 spans 18 amino acids. The ends lost 1 base at V and 2 bases at J; junction bases unmatched: 7. This TCR came from a man aged 18 to 35 in good health. Material for sequencing was blood. V usage is TRBV12-3 or TRBV12-4 and J usage is TRBJ1-4; 10 nucleotides line up with TRBD1. CDR3 sequence: CASSLGQGARSTNEKLFF. CDR3 coding DNA: TGTGCCAGCAGTTTAGGACAGGGGGCGCGTTCCACTAATGAAAAACTGTTTTTT.